These 4 T cell receptor beta chains originate from one sample sequenced in a study of cytomegalovirus exposure and HLA in healthy donors. The PCR employed 60 Vbeta primers together with 13 Jbeta primers. Libraries were prepared by immunoSEQ multiplex PCR; TCRdb keeps only in-frame clonotypes and omits some of them. The data contain around 62,000 clones, roughly 80% of them singletons. What was sequenced was PBMCs. All receptors come from a male donor in good health and CMV-seropositive.

The sample holds a few counts of this clone. The chain couples TRBV6-5 to TRBJ2-2, with a weak D call TRBD1 (6 bases). Germline V gene sequence: CDR1 MNHEY, CDR2 SVGAGI. The CDR3 sequence is 14 residues long. V was trimmed by 4 bases and J by 7 bases, leaving 13 bases between them. CDR3 DNA sequence: TGTGCCAGCAGTTCGGACAGAGGCGACGGGGAGCTGTTTTTT. It translates to CASSSDRGDGELFF.

The chain has TRBV28 and TRBJ1-5; tentatively, D is TRBD1 (6 bases). The germline V and J ends were trimmed by 6 bases and 2 bases, with 14 bases remaining between them. The germline V gene has CDR1 MDHEN and CDR2 SYDVKM. This CDR3 spans 15 amino acids. CDR3 in DNA: TGTGCCAGCAGCCCACAGGGAACTGGCAATCAGCCCCAGCATTTT. This encodes CASSPQGTGNQPQHF.

This clone has a handful of counts. The rearrangement links TRBV4-3 to TRBJ2-5; the D gene is possibly TRBD1 (5 bases). This CDR3 contains 13 residues. Germline lookup yields CDR1 LGHNA and CDR2 YSLEER. Trimming removed 0 bases from V and 7 bases from J, with 9 bases in between. CDR3 sequence: CASSQEGVGTQYF. CDR3 bases: TGCGCCAGCAGCCAAGAAGGGGTGGGGACCCAGTACTTC.

V usage is TRBV7-2 and J usage is TRBJ2-7; perhaps TRBD1 as D (5 bases). CDR1 and CDR2 from the germline V gene are SGHTA and FQGNSA. This CDR3 comprises 15 residues. Trimming shortened V by 1 base and J by 6 bases, and 16 bases separated the two germline ends. The CDR3 protein is CASSLERSARGEQYF. CDR3 bases: TGTGCCAGCAGCTTAGAAAGGTCGGCTAGGGGCGAGCAGTACTTC.